The present entry profiles one T cell receptor beta chain with its context. Its antigen is unknown. Other DNA sequences from this sample encode an identical CDR3 as well. The CDR3 is 14 residues long. The V and J ends lost 2 bases and 1 base respectively, with 7 bases between them. Germline V gives CDR1 MNHEY, CDR2 SMNVEV (reference sequence). This sample is drawn from a study of CD8+ T cells in alopecia areata. Regarding the study as a whole: Affected lesional scalp, above all in alopecia totalis/universalis, was more clonal than normal scalp. Shared TCR sequences were less clear between patients than in mice, possibly partly from HLA diversity.

Sequencing used cDNA as its template, made by extracting RNA and reverse transcribing it. TCRdb's table, derived via immunoSEQ multiplex PCR, lists solely in-frame clones and lacks some. Here the sample spans over 10,000 clones, around 63% being singletons. It was from alopecia areata patients that lesional scalp punch biopsies and peripheral blood were collected. The receptor's source is a human donor with alopecia areata. The genes are TRBV27 and TRBJ2-3; a weak D match, TRBD2 (5 bases). Source material: skin. The CDR3 loop reads CASSLTGGTDTQYF. CDR3 bases: TGTGCCAGCAGTTTAACCGGGGGCACAGATACGCAGTATTTT.